Following are 10 T cell receptor beta chains from one sample sequenced in a study of cytomegalovirus exposure and HLA in healthy donors. Amplification used 60 Vbeta primers and 13 Jbeta primers. The method was immunoSEQ multiplex PCR; TCRdb's version includes in-frame clones alone and lacks a portion of them. Here the sample spans over 80,000 clones, over 60% being singletons. The source material was PBMCs. The receptors were gathered from a boy younger than 18 in good health and CMV-seropositive.

The gene calls are TRBV4-3 and TRBJ1-1; weak D call: TRBD1 (5 bases). V was pared by 1 base and J by 8 bases, with 17 bases between. Germline loops: CDR1 LGHNA, CDR2 YSLEER. The CDR3 sequence is 15 residues long. The CDR3 sequence: CASSQVGGTGEEAFF. CDR3 bases: TGCGCCAGCAGCCAAGTTGGAGGGACGGGAGAAGAAGCTTTCTTT.

This clone was recorded a few times. The chain is built from TRBV2 and TRBJ1-1; 7 bases map to TRBD1. This CDR3 has 11 residues. The J segment lost 7 bases and the V segment lost 7 bases, leaving 3 bases of the junction unmatched. Germline V gene lookup returns CDR1 SNHLY and CDR2 FYNNEI. CDR3 DNA: TGTGCCAGCACCCGGGACAGTGAAGCTTTCTTT. Amino acid sequence: CASTRDSEAFF. Looking up the rest from reference TRBV2 and TRBJ1-1 gives the full variable domain: EPEVTQTPSHQVTQMGQEVILRCVPISNHLYFYWYRQILGQKVEFLVSFYNNEISEKSEIFDDQFSVERPDGSNFTLKIRSTKLEDSAMYFCASTRDSEAFFGQGTRLTVV.

The table lists this clone with a few counts. The chain carries TRBV4-3 and TRBJ2-7; the D gene is possibly TRBD1 (5 bases). This CDR3 region has 14 residues. CDR1 is LGHNA and CDR2 is YSLEER in the germline V gene. Trimming stripped 0 bases from V and 6 bases from J, with 12 bases between. The CDR3 spells CASSQDLQGGEQYF. CDR3 DNA: TGCGCCAGCAGCCAAGATCTCCAGGGTGGCGAGCAGTACTTC.

The chain joins TRBV28 to TRBJ1-2; no reliable D call. V gave up 5 bases and J gave up 4 bases, with 14 bases separating them. Germline V gene lookup returns CDR1 MDHEN and CDR2 SYDVKM. This CDR3 contains 14 residues. CDR3 DNA sequence: TGTGCCAGCAGTATGGGAGGCGAAAGCTATGGCTACACCTTC. Translation: CASSMGGESYGYTF.

The V and J genes are TRBV19 and TRBJ1-5; 8 bases fit TRBD1. CDR3 length: 15 residues. Unmatched junction bases numbered 10, after V lost 7 bases and J lost 5 bases. CDR1 LNHDA and CDR2 SQIVND come from the germline V gene (reference sequence). In nucleotides, the CDR3 is TGTGCCAGTAAATATGCAGGGGGCGGCTATCAGCCCCAGCATTTT. Its protein product is CASKYAGGGYQPQHF.

CDR3 amino acids: CASSEVVGGTEAFF. The CDR3, as DNA: TGTGCCAGCAGTGAAGTCGTGGGGGGCACTGAAGCTTTCTTT. The gene calls are TRBV2 and TRBJ1-1, with D perhaps TRBD1 (5 bases). The CDR3 extends over 14 amino acids. The V gene lost 1 base and the J gene lost 4 bases, with 10 bases spanning the gap. Germline CDR1 is SNHLY and CDR2 is FYNNEI.

This chain joins TRBV18 and TRBJ2-3, with D uncertain. V shed 0 bases and J shed 3 bases, with 4 bases lying between them. The CDR3 is 13 residues long. The V gene's germline CDR1 is KGHSH and CDR2 LQKENI. CDR3 loop: CASSPPSTDTQYF. The CDR3 DNA reads as TGTGCCAGCTCACCACCGAGTACAGATACGCAGTATTTT.

The gene calls are TRBV5-4 and TRBJ2-3, with D unclear. The CDR3 covers 11 residues. Germline V lookup: CDR1 SGHNT, CDR2 YYREEE (reference sequence). V lost 0 bases to trimming and J lost 6 bases, with 2 bases between them. CDR3 region: CASSLADTQYF. The DNA for the CDR3 is TGTGCCAGCAGCTTGGCTGATACGCAGTATTTT.

The table lists this clone with a count of one. The chain is built from TRBV19 and TRBJ2-3; 9 bases match TRBD2. The CDR3 runs to 14 residues. J lost 7 bases, V lost 7 bases, and 9 bases had no gene match. The germline CDR1 and CDR2 sequences are LNHDA and SQIVND (reference sequence). CDR3 nucleotides: TGTGCCAGTACGAAGGTTAGCGGGAGTTATACGCAGTATTTT. Translating gives CASTKVSGSYTQYF.

V usage is TRBV5-1 and J usage is TRBJ2-7; D not certain. V dropped 4 bases and J dropped 6 bases, with 14 bases sitting between them. Germline CDR1 reads SGHRS; CDR2 reads YFSETQ. The CDR3 runs to 13 residues. The CDR3, as DNA: TGCGCCAGCAGCCAAACCACAGTGACCGAGCAGTACTTC. This sequence encodes CASSQTTVTEQYF.